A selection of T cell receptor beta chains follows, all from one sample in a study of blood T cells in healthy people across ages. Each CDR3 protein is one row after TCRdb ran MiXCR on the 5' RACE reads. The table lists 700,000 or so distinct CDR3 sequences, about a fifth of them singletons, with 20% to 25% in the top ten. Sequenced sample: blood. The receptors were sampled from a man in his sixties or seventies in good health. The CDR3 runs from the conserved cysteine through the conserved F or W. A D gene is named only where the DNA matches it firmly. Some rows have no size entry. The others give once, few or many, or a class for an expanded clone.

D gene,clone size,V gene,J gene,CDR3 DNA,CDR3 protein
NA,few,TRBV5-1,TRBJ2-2,TGCGCCAGCAGCCCCGACGGGATCGGGGAGCTGTTTTTT,CASSPDGIGELFF
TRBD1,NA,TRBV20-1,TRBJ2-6,TGCAGTGCTAGAGTCTTAGGACAGGGGGTCAACGTCCTGACTTTC,CSARVLGQGVNVLTF
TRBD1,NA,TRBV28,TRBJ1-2,TGTGCCAGCAGTTTACAACAGGGGATGAACTATGGCTACACCTTC,CASSLQQGMNYGYTF
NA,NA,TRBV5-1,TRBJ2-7,TGCGCCAGCCGACTTAGGTCCCCAGGGCTTGGCTACGAGCAGTACTTC,CASRLRSPGLGYEQYF
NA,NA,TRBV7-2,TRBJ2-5,TGTGCCAGCAGCTTAGCTGGGACCCCTGCGGAGACCCAGTACTTC,CASSLAGTPAETQYF
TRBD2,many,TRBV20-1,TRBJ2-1,TGCAGTGCTTCAACTAGCGGGGGGTTCTACTTC,CSASTSGGFYF
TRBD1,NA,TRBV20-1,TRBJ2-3,TGCAGTGCTAGAGTGGGGACAGGGTTGGATACGCAGTATTTT,CSARVGTGLDTQYF
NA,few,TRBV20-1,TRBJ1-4,TGCAGTGCTAGTTTTTCACAGATTAATGAAAAACTGTTTTTT,CSASFSQINEKLFF
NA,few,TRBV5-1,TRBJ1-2,TGCGCCAGCAGCTTGGGCCCAAATCTTAACCATGGCTACACCTTC,CASSLGPNLNHGYTF
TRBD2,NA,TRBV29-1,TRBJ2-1,TGCAGCGCCGCCCCGCTAGCGGGGGGCCCTAATGAGCAGTTCTTC,CSAAPLAGGPNEQFF
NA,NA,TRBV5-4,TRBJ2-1,TGTGCCAGCAGCTTTTTTCGCGCGCCTGAGCAGTTCTTC,CASSFFRAPEQFF
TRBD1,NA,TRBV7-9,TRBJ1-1,TGTGCCAGCAGCTTACCCTGGGGCAGGGGGCACACTGAAGCTTTCTTT,CASSLPWGRGHTEAFF
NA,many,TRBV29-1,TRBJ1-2,TGCAGCGTTGAAGAGCCACAGGGAAACTATGGCTACACCTTC,CSVEEPQGNYGYTF
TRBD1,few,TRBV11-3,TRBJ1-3,TGTGCCAGCAGCTCTGGACAGGGGAACACCATATATTTT,CASSSGQGNTIYF
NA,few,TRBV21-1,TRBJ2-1,TGTGCCAGCAGCAAAGGTGGAAGCGATGAGCAGTTCTTC,CASSKGGSDEQFF
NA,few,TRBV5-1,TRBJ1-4,TGCGCCAGCAGCGCGACAGGACTGAGGGAGGAAAAACTGTTTTTT,CASSATGLREEKLFF
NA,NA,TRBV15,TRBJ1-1,TGTGCCACCAGCAGAGTAGGGGGTGGGACTGAAGCTTTCTTT,CATSRVGGGTEAFF
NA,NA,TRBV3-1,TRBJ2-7,TGTGCCAGCAGCCATAACTCCGGGTTGGGACGGGCTCGGAGTCCCGAGCTGTACTTC,CASSHNSGLGRARSPELYF
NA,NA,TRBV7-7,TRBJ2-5,TGTGCCAGCAGCTTAGTCTTTGGCGTAGAGACCCAGTACTTC,CASSLVFGVETQYF
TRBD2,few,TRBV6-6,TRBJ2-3,TGTGCCAGCAGACCGACTAGCGGGCGGACAGATACGCAGTATTTT,CASRPTSGRTDTQYF
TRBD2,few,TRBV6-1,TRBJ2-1,TGTGCCAGTGAGGGGACTAGCGGATACAATGAGCAGTTCTTC,CASEGTSGYNEQFF
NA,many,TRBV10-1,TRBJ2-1,TGCGCCAGCAGTGCGGGGGTGAAGCAGGATGAGCAGTTCTTC,CASSAGVKQDEQFF
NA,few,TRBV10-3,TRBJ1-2,TGTGCCGTCAGTGACCTTAGGACAGCTAACTATGGCTACACCTTC,CAVSDLRTANYGYTF
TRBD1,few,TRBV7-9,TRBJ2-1,TGTGCCAGCAGCTTAGCCGACAGGGCTCGCAATGAGCAGTTCTTC,CASSLADRARNEQFF
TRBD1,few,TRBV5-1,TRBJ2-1,TGCGCCAGCAGTCGTACAGGGGGCGAATACAATGAGCAGTTCTTC,CASSRTGGEYNEQFF
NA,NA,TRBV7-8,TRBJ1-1,TGTGCCAGCAGCAAACCCGAGAGAGGGGTAAGGAGAACTGAAGCTTTCTTT,CASSKPERGVRRTEAFF
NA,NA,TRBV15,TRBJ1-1,TGTGCCACCACCTCGGGAGGGGGCACTGAAGCTTTCTTT,CATTSGGGTEAFF
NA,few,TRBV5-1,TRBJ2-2,TGCGCCAGCAGCTTCGGTAGGGACACCGGGGAGCTGTTTTTT,CASSFGRDTGELFF
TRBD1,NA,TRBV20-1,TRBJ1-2,TGCAGTGCTAGGACGGACAGGGGGACCTATGGCTACACCTTC,CSARTDRGTYGYTF
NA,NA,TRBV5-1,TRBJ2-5,NA,CASSSRDFGNEQFF
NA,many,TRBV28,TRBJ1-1,TGTGCCAGCACCCCCCCTGGGCTTCTGAACACTGAAGCTTTCTTT,CASTPPGLLNTEAFF
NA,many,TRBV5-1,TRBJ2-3,TGCGCCAGCCAGGAACAGACCCTCACAGATACGCAGTATTTT,CASQEQTLTDTQYF
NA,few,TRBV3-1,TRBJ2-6,TGTGCCAGCAGCCCTTGGGAATCTGGGGCCAACGTCCCGACTTTC,CASSPWESGANVPTF
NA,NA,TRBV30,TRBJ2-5,TGTGCCTGGAACTTGGGGGATCACCAAGAGACCCAGTACTTC,CAWNLGDHQETQYF
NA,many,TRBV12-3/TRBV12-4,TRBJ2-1,TGTGCCAGCAGTTCCCTTAGACAGAGCTCCTACAATGAGCAGTTCTTC,CASSSLRQSSYNEQFF
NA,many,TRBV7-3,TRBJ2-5,TGTGCCAGCAGCTTAACCGGAAGAGGAGAGACCCAGTACTTC,CASSLTGRGETQYF
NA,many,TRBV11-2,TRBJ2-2,TGTGCCAGCAGCCCCTGGGGGGCGAACACCGGGGAGCTGTTTTTT,CASSPWGANTGELFF
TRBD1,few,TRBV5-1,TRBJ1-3,TGCGCCAGCAGTGGGGGGGGACAGTCCTCTGGAAACACCATATATTTT,CASSGGGQSSGNTIYF
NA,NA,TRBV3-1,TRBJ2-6,TGTGCCAGCAGCCAGGGCCACTTCTCTGGGGCCAACGTCCTGACTTTC,CASSQGHFSGANVLTF
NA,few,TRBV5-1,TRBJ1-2,TGCGCCAGCAGCTTGGTAGAGCTTAGGGACTATGGCTACACCTTC,CASSLVELRDYGYTF
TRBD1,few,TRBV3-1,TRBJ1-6,TGTGCCAGCAGCCAAGAGAGGGGGCTTAAGTCACCCCTCCACTTT,CASSQERGLKSPLHF
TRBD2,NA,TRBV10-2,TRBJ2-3,TGCGCCAGCAAGGCTAGCGGGAGTGATACGCAGTATTTT,CASKASGSDTQYF
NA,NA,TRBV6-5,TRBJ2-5,TGTGCCAGCCGCCGGGCCTCTCAAGAGACCCAGTACTTC,CASRRASQETQYF
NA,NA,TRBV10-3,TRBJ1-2,TGTGCCATCGGCGGGGATTTGTCCTATGGCTACACCTTC,CAIGGDLSYGYTF
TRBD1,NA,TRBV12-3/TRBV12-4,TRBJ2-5,TGTGCCAGCAGAAAACAGGGGGACCTAAATCAAGAGACCCAGTACTTC,CASRKQGDLNQETQYF
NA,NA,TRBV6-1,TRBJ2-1,TGTGCCAGCAGTGAAGCCATAGGGGCCTACAATGAGCAGTTCTTC,CASSEAIGAYNEQFF
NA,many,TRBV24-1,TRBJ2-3,TGTGCCACCAGCCCCACAGATACGCAGTATTTT,CATSPTDTQYF
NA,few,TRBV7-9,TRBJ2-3,TGTGCCAGCAGCTCACCGGGACATCGCGATGGGGATACGCAGTATTTT,CASSSPGHRDGDTQYF
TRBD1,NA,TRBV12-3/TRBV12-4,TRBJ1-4,TGTGCCAGCAGCCCACCGGACAGGGATGAAAAACTGTTTTTT,CASSPPDRDEKLFF